This entry features one TCR beta chain sequence. Its antigen is currently unknown. The entry originates in a study of beta chain features in type 1 diabetes. Broader study findings: The VDJ junctions of type 1 diabetes patients carried fewer insertions and more deletions. When Type 1 diabetes patients were examined, their TCRB CDR3s proved moderately but significantly shorter in all four CD4+ subsets.

Isolated RNA was reverse transcribed in full, so expressed TCRB transcripts were sequenced. The method was immunoSEQ multiplex PCR; TCRdb's version includes in-frame clones alone and lacks a portion of them. The sample records some 150,000 clones, about 13% being singletons. Germline CDR1 SEHNR, CDR2 FQNEAQ (reference sequence). The CDR3 runs to 14 residues. Trimming removed 3 bases at V and 1 base at J, with 9 bases between. This chain joins TRBV7-9 and TRBJ1-1, with D possibly matching TRBD1 (5 bases). The sequence was collected from a man aged 18 to 29 with type 1 diabetes. Sequencing was carried out using central memory CD4+ T cells from blood. The CDR3 sequence: CASSLAGSNTEAFF. The CDR3 region has the DNA TGTGCCAGCAGCTTGGCAGGGTCGAACACTGAAGCTTTCTTT.